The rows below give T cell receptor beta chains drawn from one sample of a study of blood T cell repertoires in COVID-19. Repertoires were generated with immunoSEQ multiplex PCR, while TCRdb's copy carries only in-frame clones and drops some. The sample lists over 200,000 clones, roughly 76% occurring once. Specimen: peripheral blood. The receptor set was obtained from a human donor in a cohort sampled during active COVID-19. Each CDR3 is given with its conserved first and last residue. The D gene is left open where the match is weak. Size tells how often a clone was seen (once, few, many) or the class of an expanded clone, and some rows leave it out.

TGTGCCAGCAGTACGACAGGAAGTACTGAAGCTTTCTTT	CASSTTGSTEAFF	NA	TRBV28	TRBJ1-1	NA
TGTGCCAGTAGGCCGGACAGGGGATACCCCAATCAGCCCCAGCATTTT	CASRPDRGYPNQPQHF	TRBD1	TRBV19	TRBJ1-5	NA
TGTGCCAGCAGTTTATCCCAACTGCCCCAGCATTTT	CASSLSQLPQHF	NA	TRBV28	TRBJ1-5	NA
TGTGCCAGCAGGAGGACTAGCGGGATGGGGCCAGATACGCAGTATTTT	CASRRTSGMGPDTQYF	TRBD2	TRBV5-5	TRBJ2-3	few
TGCGCCAGCAGCCGGGACTCAAAAAGCACAGATACGCAGTATTTT	CASSRDSKSTDTQYF	NA	TRBV5-1	TRBJ2-3	NA
TGCGCCAGCAGACGCGGGACGACAGATACGCAGTATTTT	CASRRGTTDTQYF	NA	TRBV5-1	TRBJ2-3	NA
TGCGCCAGCAGCTTGGTCCTAGCGGGAGGGGAGACCCAGTACTTC	CASSLVLAGGETQYF	TRBD2	TRBV5-1	TRBJ2-5	once
TGTGCCAGCTCACCACGTCTGTTAGGGGGCGGTGAGAATCAGCCCCAGCATTTT	CASSPRLLGGGENQPQHF	TRBD1	TRBV18	TRBJ1-5	NA
TGTGCCAGCAGTCCCTTAGGGGGTAACGAGCAGTACTTC	CASSPLGGNEQYF	NA	TRBV5-4	TRBJ2-7	few
TGTGCCAGCAGTTTAGCGTCCGCTGCCCACGAAAAACTGTTTTTT	CASSLASAAHEKLFF	NA	TRBV28	TRBJ1-4	NA
TGTGCCAGCAGGGCCGGGTTTGCAACTAATGAAAAACTGTTTTTT	CASRAGFATNEKLFF	NA	TRBV2	TRBJ1-4	NA
TGTGCCAGCAGCTTCCCTAGCGGGAGGGAAATTACAGATACGCAGTATTTT	CASSFPSGREITDTQYF	TRBD2	TRBV5-4	TRBJ2-3	NA
TGTGCCAGCAGTAGAGGGGGGGCTTCTGAAGCTTTCTTT	CASSRGGASEAFF	NA	TRBV28	TRBJ1-1	NA
TGTGCCACCAGTGATCGACTAGCGGGGACCTACGAGCAGTACTTC	CATSDRLAGTYEQYF	TRBD2	TRBV24-1	TRBJ2-7	NA
TGTGCCAGCAGTTTGTCCGGGACAGAAACCTACAATGAGCAGTTCTTC	CASSLSGTETYNEQFF	TRBD1	TRBV28	TRBJ2-1	NA
TGTGCCAGCAGTTTTGGCGGAGAAGGCCTTTGGGAGCAGTACTTC	CASSFGGEGLWEQYF	NA	TRBV28	TRBJ2-7	NA